The 15 T cell receptor beta chains listed next were all sequenced from one sample in a study of cytomegalovirus exposure and HLA in healthy donors. Measured with immunoSEQ multiplex PCR; TCRdb has only the in-frame clones, and not every one. The sample has about 64,000 clones; about 89% are singletons. Sample: PBMCs. These receptors originate from a woman between 18 and 29 years old in good health and CMV-seronegative.

The chain is built from TRBV9 and TRBJ2-1; 9 positions agree with TRBD2. The V gene's germline CDR1 is SGDLS and CDR2 YYNGEE. The CDR3 runs 16 residues. With V trimmed by 3 bases and J by 12 bases, 16 bases remained unmatched. The CDR3 loop reads CASSAASSGVGSVQFF. The CDR3 DNA reads TGTGCCAGCAGCGCCGCCTCTAGCGGGGTGGGGTCAGTGCAGTTCTTC.

The chain recombines TRBV7-2 with TRBJ2-7; the D is unclear. With 6 bases removed from V and 7 bases from J, the gap between germline ends came to 19 bases. CDR1 and CDR2 (germline): SGHTA, FQGNSA. The CDR3 has 14 amino acids. The CDR3: CASRVILASGEQYF. CDR3 coding DNA: TGTGCCAGCAGGGTTATTTTGGCTTCGGGTGAGCAGTACTTC.

The chain couples TRBV30 to TRBJ1-2; D is unresolved. Trimming pared 4 bases from V and 8 bases from J, leaving 14 bases between. Germline lookup yields CDR1 GTSNPN and CDR2 SVGIG (reference sequence). This CDR3 region has 12 residues. The CDR3 protein is CAWNLVGEGYTF. The CDR3, as DNA: TGTGCCTGGAATTTAGTTGGGGAGGGCTACACCTTC.

The J gene is TRBJ2-7, the V gene TRBV2; unclear D gene. Trimming removed 6 bases at V and 4 bases at J, with 16 bases between. Germline V lookup: CDR1 SNHLY, CDR2 FYNNEI. The CDR3 has 14 amino acids. The CDR3 spells CASRSRLGNYEQYF. For the CDR3, the DNA is TGTGCCAGCAGATCGCGGCTAGGAAATTACGAGCAGTACTTC.

The rearrangement uses TRBV7-9 and TRBJ2-1; no firm D call. This CDR3 region has 13 residues. Germline CDR1 is SEHNR and CDR2 is FQNEAQ (reference sequence). With 5 bases removed from V and 7 bases from J, the gap between germline ends came to 12 bases. CDR3 DNA sequence: TGTGCCAGCAGCCCAGAGGTGGTAAATGAGCAGTTCTTC. Protein sequence: CASSPEVVNEQFF.

This chain uses TRBV7-9 with TRBJ1-2, with 12 bases lining up with TRBD1. Germline assignment: CDR1 SEHNR and CDR2 FQNEAQ (reference sequence). CDR3 length: 15 amino acids. V lost 4 bases, J lost 3 bases, and 3 bases stayed unmatched. The CDR3 DNA reads TGTGCCAGCAGCTCCGGGACAGGGGGCCACTATGGCTACACCTTC. Amino acid sequence: CASSSGTGGHYGYTF.

The chain links TRBV29-1 to TRBJ2-7; TRBD1 matches at 7 bases. CDR1 and CDR2 from the germline V gene are SQVTM and ANQGSEA. The CDR3 has 12 amino acids. V trimming: 6 bases; J trimming: 0 bases; junction bases outside the gene matches: 2. In DNA form, the CDR3 reads TGCAGCGTACAGGGGAGCTCCTACGAGCAGTACTTC. Amino acids: CSVQGSSYEQYF.

This clone appeared once. The chain links TRBV6-1 to TRBJ2-7; TRBD2 aligns across 11 bases. CDR1 and CDR2 from the germline V gene are MNHNS and SASEGT. The CDR3 covers 15 residues. V dropped 1 base and J dropped 2; count of bases not matched to a gene: 1. CDR3 bases: TGTGCCAGCAGTGAAGGACTAGCGGGGACCTACGAGCAGTACTTC. Translation gives CASSEGLAGTYEQYF.

The J gene is TRBJ2-7, the V gene TRBV28; D perhaps matches TRBD2 (7 bases). Germline V gene sequence: CDR1 MDHEN, CDR2 SYDVKM. V was trimmed by 2 bases and J by 3 bases, leaving 11 bases between them. The CDR3 has 14 residues. CDR3 sequence reads: CASSLAGAGYEQYF. The DNA of the CDR3 is TGTGCCAGCAGTTTAGCGGGGGCGGGCTACGAGCAGTACTTC.

This clone appeared a few times. The gene calls are TRBV5-1 and TRBJ2-7; D might be TRBD2 (6 bases). The ends were cut back, 0 bases at V and 6 bases at J, with 19 bases in the middle. Germline loops: CDR1 SGHRS, CDR2 YFSETQ. The CDR3 has 16 amino acids. Written as DNA, the CDR3 is TGCGCCAGCAGCTTGGCCCCCCGGGAGAGTAAGCGCGAGCAGTACTTC. This translates into CASSLAPRESKREQYF.

The gene calls are TRBV9 and TRBJ2-3; D unresolved. Trimming shortened V by 0 bases and J by 0 bases, and 5 bases separated the two germline ends. CDR3 length: 14 amino acids. Germline-derived CDR1 and CDR2 are SGDLS and YYNGEE. The CDR3 protein is CASSVVSSTDTQYF. The CDR3 DNA reads TGTGCCAGCAGCGTAGTCAGTAGCACAGATACGCAGTATTTT.

V gene TRBV6-4 combines with J gene TRBJ2-2; TRBD2 matches at 7 bases. The CDR3 extends over 14 amino acids. Germline assignment: CDR1 MRHNA and CDR2 SNTAGT. V lost 4 bases and J lost 5; bases outside the gene matches: 4. Here the CDR3 reads CASSGRRGTGELFF. The CDR3 DNA follows: TGTGCCAGCAGTGGCCGGCGGGGGACCGGGGAGCTGTTTTTT.

The chain is built from TRBV2 and TRBJ2-4; 14 bases are shared with TRBD2. V shed 4 bases, J shed 0 bases, and the junction held 2 bases outside the gene matches. This CDR3 comprises 17 residues. The V gene's germline CDR1 is SNHLY and CDR2 FYNNEI. This chain's CDR3 is CASSGLAGGEAKNIQYF. The CDR3 nucleotides read TGTGCCAGCAGTGGACTAGCGGGGGGGGAAGCCAAAAACATTCAGTACTTC.

The CDR3 bases are TGTGCCAGCACGGTGGAGACCCAGTACTTC. This codes for CASTVETQYF. This chain connects TRBV2 to TRBJ2-5; D gene unclear. Trimming took 7 bases from V and 5 from J, leaving 5 bases between them. The CDR3 runs 10 residues. Germline CDR1 and CDR2: SNHLY and FYNNEI. The entire variable domain, with the rest obtained from reference TRBV2 and TRBJ2-5, is as follows: EPEVTQTPSHQVTQMGQEVILRCVPISNHLYFYWYRQILGQKVEFLVSFYNNEISEKSEIFDDQFSVERPDGSNFTLKIRSTKLEDSAMYFCASTVETQYFGPGTRLLVL.

V gene TRBV14 combines with J gene TRBJ2-3; D perhaps matches TRBD1 (5 bases). Trimming pared 5 bases from V and 4 bases from J, leaving 10 bases between. This CDR3 comprises 13 residues. The germline CDR1 and CDR2 sequences are SGHDN and FVKESK. CDR3 region: CASSISRADTQYF. The DNA for the CDR3 is TGTGCCAGCAGCATAAGCAGGGCAGATACGCAGTATTTT.